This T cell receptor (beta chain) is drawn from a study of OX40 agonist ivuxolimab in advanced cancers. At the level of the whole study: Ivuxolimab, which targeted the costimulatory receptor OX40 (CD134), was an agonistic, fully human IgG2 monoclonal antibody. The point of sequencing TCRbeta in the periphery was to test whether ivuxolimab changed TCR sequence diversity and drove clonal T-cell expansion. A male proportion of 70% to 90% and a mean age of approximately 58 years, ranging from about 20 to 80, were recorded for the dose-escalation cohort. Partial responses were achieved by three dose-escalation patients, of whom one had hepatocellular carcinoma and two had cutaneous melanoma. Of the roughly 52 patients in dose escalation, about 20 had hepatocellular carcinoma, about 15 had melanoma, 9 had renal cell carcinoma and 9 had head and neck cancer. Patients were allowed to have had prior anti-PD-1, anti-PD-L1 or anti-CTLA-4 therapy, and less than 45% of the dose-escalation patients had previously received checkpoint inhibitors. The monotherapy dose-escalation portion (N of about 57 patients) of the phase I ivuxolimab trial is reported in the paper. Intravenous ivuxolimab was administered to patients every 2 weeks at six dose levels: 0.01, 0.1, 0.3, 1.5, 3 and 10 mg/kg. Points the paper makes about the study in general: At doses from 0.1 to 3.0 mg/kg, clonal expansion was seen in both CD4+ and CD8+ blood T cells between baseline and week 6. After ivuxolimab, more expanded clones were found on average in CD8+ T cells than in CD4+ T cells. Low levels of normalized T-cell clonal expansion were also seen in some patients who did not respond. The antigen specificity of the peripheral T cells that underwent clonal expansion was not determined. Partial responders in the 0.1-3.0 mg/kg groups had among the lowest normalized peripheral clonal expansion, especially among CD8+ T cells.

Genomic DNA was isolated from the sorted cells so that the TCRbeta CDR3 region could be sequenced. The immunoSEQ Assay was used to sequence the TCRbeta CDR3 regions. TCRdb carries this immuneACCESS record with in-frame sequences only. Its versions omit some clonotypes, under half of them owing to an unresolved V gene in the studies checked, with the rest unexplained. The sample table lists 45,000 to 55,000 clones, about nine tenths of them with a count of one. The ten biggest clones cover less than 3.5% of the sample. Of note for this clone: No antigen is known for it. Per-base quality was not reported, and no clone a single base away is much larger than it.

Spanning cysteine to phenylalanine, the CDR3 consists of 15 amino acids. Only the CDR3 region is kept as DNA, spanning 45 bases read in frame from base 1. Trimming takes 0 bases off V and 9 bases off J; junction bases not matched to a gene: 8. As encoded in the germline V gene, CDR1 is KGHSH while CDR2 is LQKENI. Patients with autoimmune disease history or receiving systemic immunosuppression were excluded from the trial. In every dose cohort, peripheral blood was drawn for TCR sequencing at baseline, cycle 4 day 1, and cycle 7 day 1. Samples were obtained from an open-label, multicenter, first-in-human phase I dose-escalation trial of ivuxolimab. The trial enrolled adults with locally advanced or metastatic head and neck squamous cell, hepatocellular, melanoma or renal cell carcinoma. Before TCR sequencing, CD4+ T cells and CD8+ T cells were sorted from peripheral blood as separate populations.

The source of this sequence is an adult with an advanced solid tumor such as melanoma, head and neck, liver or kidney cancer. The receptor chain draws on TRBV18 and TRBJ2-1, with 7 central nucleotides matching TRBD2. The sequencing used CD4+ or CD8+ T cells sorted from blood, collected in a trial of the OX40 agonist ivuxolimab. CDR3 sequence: CASSPPGLADREQFF. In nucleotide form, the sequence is TGTGCCAGCTCACCACCGGGGCTAGCGGACCGTGAGCAGTTCTTC.